Presented here are 13 T cell receptor beta chains from one specimen sequenced in a study of cytomegalovirus exposure and HLA in healthy donors. It was with 60 Vbeta and 13 Jbeta primers that the PCR ran. Libraries were prepared by immunoSEQ multiplex PCR; TCRdb keeps only in-frame clonotypes and omits some of them. The repertoire holds some 180,000 clones, with 75% to 85% as singletons. Material for sequencing was PBMCs. The receptor set was obtained from a woman aged 25 to 45 in good health and CMV-seropositive.

The V call is TRBV5-1, the J call TRBJ2-1, with 10 bases lining up with TRBD2. CDR1 is SGHRS, CDR2 YFSETQ, per germline. J lost 9 bases, V lost 0 bases, and 6 bases had no gene match. This CDR3 contains 15 residues. CDR3 DNA: TGCGCCAGCAGCTTGGGGCTAGCGGGGGACGGTGAGCAGTTCTTC. Protein sequence: CASSLGLAGDGEQFF.

The genes are TRBV28 and TRBJ1-4; 8 nucleotides agree with TRBD1. This CDR3 comprises 16 residues. Germline values: CDR1 MDHEN, CDR2 SYDVKM. The V and J ends lost 5 bases and 3 bases, in that order; junction bases with no gene match: 8. Here the CDR3 DNA reads TGTGCCAGCAGTGTACCCGACAGGGGTCCTAATGAAAAACTGTTTTTT. Encoded protein: CASSVPDRGPNEKLFF. The whole variable domain, filled in from reference TRBV28 and TRBJ1-4, reads DVKVTQSSRYLVKRTGEKVFLECVQDMDHENMFWYRQDPGLGLRLIYFSYDVKMKEKGDIPEGYSVSREKKERFSLILESASTNQTSMYLCASSVPDRGPNEKLFFGSGTQLSVL.

This clone showed up just once. This chain links TRBV7-9 with TRBJ2-1; tentatively, D is TRBD2 (5 bases). This CDR3 comprises 13 residues. Germline assignment: CDR1 SEHNR and CDR2 FQNEAQ (reference sequence). The V gene lost 11 bases and the J gene lost 5 bases, with 16 bases spanning the gap. The CDR3 DNA is TGTGCCCCAGCAGATCTAGCCCACAATGAGCAGTTCTTC. Translation: CAPADLAHNEQFF.

The genes are TRBV28 and TRBJ2-7; TRBD1 might be the D (6 bases). This CDR3 region has 14 residues. Germline V gives CDR1 MDHEN, CDR2 SYDVKM. Deletions cut 6 bases from V and 2 bases from J, with 14 bases between. In DNA form, the CDR3 reads TGTGCCAGCAGCTTGCCGACAGGACCCTACGAGCAGTACTTC. Its translation is CASSLPTGPYEQYF.

This clone appeared once. The J gene is TRBJ2-5, the V gene TRBV5-1, with 14 bases matching TRBD2. Gene TRBJ2-7 matches the end of the DNA better, so the J call may be wrong. The CDR3 is 18 residues long. Germline V gives CDR1 SGHRS, CDR2 YFSETQ. This CDR3 reads CASSFSTSGGAPSYEQYF. CDR3 nucleotides: TGCGCCAGCAGCTTCTCGACTAGCGGGGGGGCACCCTCCTACGAGCAGTACTTC.

In its sample, this clone was seen once. A junction boundary mismatches the germline segment, possibly from a read error. The J gene is TRBJ1-6, the V gene TRBV27; 7 bases are shared with TRBD1. CDR1 is MNHEY and CDR2 is SMNVEV in the germline V gene (reference sequence). This CDR3 is built from 16 residues. CDR3 DNA sequence: TGTGCCAGCAGTTTATTGGTCGGGACAGATAATTCACGCCTCCACTTT. Its translation is CASSLLVGTDNSRLHF.

This chain connects TRBV6-5 to TRBJ1-3; TRBD1 agrees at 9 bases. V lost 0 bases and J lost 2; bases outside the gene matches: 2. The CDR3 length is 16 residues. Germline assignment: CDR1 MNHEY and CDR2 SVGAGI. In DNA form, the CDR3 reads TGTGCCAGCAGTTACTCGGGGACAGGGACTGGAAACACCATATATTTT. Encoded protein: CASSYSGTGTGNTIYF.

The chain couples TRBV4-2 to TRBJ1-2, with 7 bases fitting TRBD1. CDR1 and CDR2 from the germline V gene are LGHNA and YNFKEQ. V gave up 5 bases and J gave up 7 bases; unmatched junction bases: 10. The CDR3 contains 14 residues. The CDR3 region has the DNA TGTGCCAGCAGCTTAGACAGGGTAGGCGGTGGCTACACCTTC. It encodes CASSLDRVGGGYTF.

V gene TRBV9 combines with J gene TRBJ2-1; 9 bases fit TRBD2. CDR1 is SGDLS and CDR2 is YYNGEE in the germline V gene. The CDR3 is 16 amino acids. V dropped 2 bases and J dropped 0; count of bases not matched to a gene: 3. Written as DNA, the CDR3 is TGTGCCAGCAGCGTGGCGGGGGGGAGCTCCTACAATGAGCAGTTCTTC. As protein: CASSVAGGSSYNEQFF.

The count of this clone is one. The chain couples TRBV7-2 to TRBJ2-4, with D possibly matching TRBD1 (5 bases). CDR3 length equals 15 residues. The germline CDR1 and CDR2 sequences are SGHTA and FQGNSA. The V end lost 0 bases, the J end lost 8 bases, and 14 bases lay between the germline ends. This CDR3 is CASSLAQTRAYIQYF. The CDR3 nucleotides are TGTGCCAGCAGCTTAGCGCAAACCAGGGCCTACATTCAGTACTTC.

The chain uses TRBV28 and TRBJ1-6; the match to TRBD1 covers 8 bases. Germline CDR1 reads MDHEN; CDR2 reads SYDVKM. The CDR3 totals 15 residues. With 6 bases clipped from V and 9 bases from J, the junction kept 10 bases outside the gene matches. CDR3 region: CASSHRPDRGSPLHF. As DNA, the CDR3 is TGTGCCAGCAGCCACAGGCCCGACAGGGGTTCACCCCTCCACTTT. Full variable domain (outside the CDR3, taken from reference TRBV28 and TRBJ1-6): DVKVTQSSRYLVKRTGEKVFLECVQDMDHENMFWYRQDPGLGLRLIYFSYDVKMKEKGDIPEGYSVSREKKERFSLILESASTNQTSMYLCASSHRPDRGSPLHFGNGTRLTVT.

V is TRBV2 and J is TRBJ2-5, with 9 bases lining up with TRBD2. The CDR3 runs 17 residues. The junction had 14 bases not matched to a gene; V was cut back by 4 bases and J by 5 bases. Germline V gene data show CDR1 as SNHLY and CDR2 as FYNNEI. CDR3 in DNA: TGTGCCAGCAGTGGAGGAGTAGCGGGGGCTGGGCGGGAGACCCAGTACTTC. Translating gives CASSGGVAGAGRETQYF.

The chain uses TRBV7-9 and TRBJ2-7; the D gene is possibly TRBD1 (6 bases). Deletions cut 3 bases from V and 5 bases from J, with 17 bases between. There are 15 residues in the CDR3. From germline, CDR1 is SEHNR and CDR2 FQNEAQ (reference sequence). CDR3 residues: CASSFWVSGAHEQYF. The CDR3 DNA reads TGTGCCAGCAGCTTCTGGGTGTCAGGGGCTCACGAGCAGTACTTC.